Listed below are T cell receptor beta chains from one sample, sequenced in a study of T cell clones after liver transplantation. Profiled with immunoSEQ multiplex PCR; TCRdb holds only in-frame clones, not every one. The sample yields 55,000 to 75,000 clones, roughly 70% seen once. This material consisted of CD4+ T cells from blood, taken at the roughly 15-month timepoint. All receptors come from a human patient who received a liver transplant. Some T cells may trace back to the graft donor. Each CDR3 is given with its conserved first and last residue. D genes are given only for firm matches. Clone size is not always given. Where it is, it says once, few, many or a class for expanded clones.

abundance | j_gene | v_gene | d_gene | CDR3nt | CDR3aa
few | TRBJ2-3 | TRBV2 | TRBD2 | TGTGCCAGCAGTAGGGACTACACAGATACGCAGTATTTT | CASSRDYTDTQYF
. | TRBJ1-1 | TRBV28 | TRBD1 | TGTGCCAGCCAGAGACAGGGGGGCGAGCACACTGAAGCTTTCTTT | CASQRQGGEHTEAFF
few | TRBJ1-4 | TRBV9 | TRBD1 | TGTGCCAGCAGCGCACAGGGGACAACTAATGAAAAACTGTTTTTT | CASSAQGTTNEKLFF
. | TRBJ2-6 | TRBV5-1 | TRBD1 | TGCGCCAGCAGCCCTCGGACAGGTGCTGGGGCCAACGTCCTGACTTTC | CASSPRTGAGANVLTF
. | TRBJ2-7 | TRBV5-1 | TRBD1 | TGCGCCAGCAGCCCCGGGACAGTTTACTACGAGCAGTACTTC | CASSPGTVYYEQYF
. | TRBJ2-7 | TRBV6-6 | TRBD2 | TGTGCCAGTAGCGGGGGGGCGCCCTACGAGCAGTACTTC | CASSGGAPYEQYF
. | TRBJ1-1 | TRBV6-5 | . | TGTGCCAGTATACCCCCCGGGGGCCTCGCTGAAGCTTTCTTT | CASIPPGGLAEAFF
. | TRBJ2-5 | TRBV2 | . | TGTGCCAGCAGTGAAGGGGCAGGGTACCAAGAGACCCAGTACTTC | CASSEGAGYQETQYF
. | TRBJ1-2 | TRBV6-5 | . | TGTGCCAGCAGTTACGGGGGTGGCTATGGCTACACCTTC | CASSYGGGYGYTF
. | TRBJ1-4 | TRBV5-4 | . | TGTGCCAGCAGCCTGGAGGGAACTAATGAAAAACTGTTTTTT | CASSLEGTNEKLFF
. | TRBJ1-1 | TRBV7-2 | . | TGTGCCAGCAGCTTGGGCGGGAGTACTGAAGCTTTCTTT | CASSLGGSTEAFF
. | TRBJ2-5 | TRBV7-2 | TRBD2 | TGTGCCAGCAGCTTAGTCGGGGGGGGCCGGGAGACCCAGTACTTC | CASSLVGGGRETQYF
. | TRBJ2-7 | TRBV18 | TRBD1 | TGTGCCAGCTCACCCGATACAGGGGCCTACGAGCAGTACTTC | CASSPDTGAYEQYF
. | TRBJ2-1 | TRBV7-2 | TRBD2 | TGTGCCAGCAGCCTAGCGGGAGTGTCCCAGAATGAGCAGTTCTTC | CASSLAGVSQNEQFF
. | TRBJ2-3 | TRBV11-2 | TRBD2 | TGTGCCAGCAGCACTAGCGGAAGCACAGATACGCAGTATTTT | CASSTSGSTDTQYF
. | TRBJ2-7 | TRBV5-1 | . | TGCGCCAGCAGCTTGGACCAGTCCGAGCAGTACTTC | CASSLDQSEQYF
. | TRBJ2-1 | TRBV19 | . | TGTGCCAGTAGTATTTCGGCGGGACACGAGATTTACAATGAGCAGTTCTTC | CASSISAGHEIYNEQFF
. | TRBJ1-2 | TRBV6-6 | . | TGTGCCATAGGACAGCTTCTTAACTATGGCTACACCTTC | CAIGQLLNYGYTF
. | TRBJ1-5 | TRBV15 | TRBD1 | TGTGCCACCAGCAGAGACAGGGGGCCTCAGCCCCAGCATTTT | CATSRDRGPQPQHF
. | TRBJ2-1 | TRBV4-3 | . | TGCGCCAGCAGCCAAGATAAAACCTACAATGAGCAGTTCTTC | CASSQDKTYNEQFF
. | TRBJ2-5 | TRBV9 | TRBD2 | TGTGCCAGCAGCGGCGGGACTAGCGGGACGGCCCAGTACTTC | CASSGGTSGTAQYF
. | TRBJ2-1 | TRBV5-1 | . | TGCGCCAGCAGCCCCGGACAGAGCTCCTACAATGAGCAGTTCTTC | CASSPGQSSYNEQFF
few | TRBJ2-4 | TRBV28 | . | TGTGCCAGCAGTTTACCGACAGCGGCCAAAAACATTCAGTACTTC | CASSLPTAAKNIQYF
. | TRBJ1-1 | TRBV5-1 | . | TGCGCCAGCAGCTTACCAGGGAGCACTGAAGCTTTCTTT | CASSLPGSTEAFF
. | TRBJ2-5 | TRBV19 | TRBD2 | TGTGCCAGTAGTACGTGGACTAGCGGGAAAGAGACCCAGTACTTC | CASSTWTSGKETQYF
. | TRBJ2-1 | TRBV5-6 | TRBD2 | TGTGCCAGCACCGATAGCGGGGGGGCAAATGAGCAGTTCTTC | CASTDSGGANEQFF
. | TRBJ2-7 | TRBV6-5 | . | TGTGCCAGCAGGGAACAGGAGGACTCCTACGAGCAGTACTTC | CASREQEDSYEQYF
. | TRBJ2-3 | TRBV6-5 | . | TGTGCCAGCCGCGGGGTTACCGATACGCAGTATTTT | CASRGVTDTQYF
few | TRBJ1-1 | TRBV7-9 | . | TGTGCCAGCACTCGGAAGAACACTGAAGCTTTCTTT | CASTRKNTEAFF
. | TRBJ2-7 | TRBV7-7 | . | TGTGCCAGCAGCTTGAGCGACAGGGAAGGAGGGGAGCAGTACTTC | CASSLSDREGGEQYF
. | TRBJ2-5 | TRBV2 | . | TGTGCCAGCAGTGAAGCTAGGCTCCAAGAGACCCAGTACTTC | CASSEARLQETQYF
. | TRBJ1-6 | TRBV30 | TRBD1 | TGTGCCTGGAGTGTCACAGGGGGTAATTCACCCCTCCACTTT | CAWSVTGGNSPLHF
. | TRBJ1-4 | TRBV19 | . | TGTGCCAGTAGAAGGACGGGTGCAACTAATGAAAAACTGTTTTTT | CASRRTGATNEKLFF
. | TRBJ2-2 | TRBV27 | . | TGTGCCAGCAGTTTCGATCGGAGGGGGCGGACCGGGGAGCTGTTTTTT | CASSFDRRGRTGELFF
. | TRBJ2-7 | TRBV18 | . | TGTGCCAGCTCCCAGGGACCCTACGAGCAGTACTTC | CASSQGPYEQYF
once | TRBJ1-4 | TRBV2 | . | TGTGCCAGCAGTGAGTTAGGGCTTAGTGAAAAACTGTTTTTT | CASSELGLSEKLFF
. | TRBJ2-5 | TRBV6-1 | TRBD1 | TGTGCCAGCAGCCTAAACAGGGGGCCCCAAGAGACCCAGTACTTC | CASSLNRGPQETQYF
. | TRBJ1-5 | TRBV29-1 | . | TGCAGCGCCCGCTCGGAGGGGGGTCAGCCCCAGCATTTT | CSARSEGGQPQHF
. | TRBJ2-5 | TRBV5-1 | . | TGCGCCAGCAGCTTGGGGACCCACCAAGAGACCCAGTACTTC | CASSLGTHQETQYF
. | TRBJ1-4 | TRBV19 | . | TGTGCCAGTAGTATTTGGTCGGACTCCCACAATGAAAAACTGTTTTTT | CASSIWSDSHNEKLFF
. | TRBJ2-5 | TRBV14 | TRBD2 | TGTGCCAGCAGCCGCTACGGGACTAGCGAGACCCAGTACTTC | CASSRYGTSETQYF
. | TRBJ2-1 | TRBV29-1 | TRBD2 | TGCAGCGTCGGGGCGGGGGACTATTATTACAATGAGCAGTTCTTC | CSVGAGDYYYNEQFF
. | TRBJ2-1 | TRBV2 | . | TGTGCCAGCAGTGCGCAGCGGACCCTCTCCTACAATGAGCAGTTCTTC | CASSAQRTLSYNEQFF
once | TRBJ1-5 | TRBV11-3 | TRBD1 | TGTGCCAGCAGCACGACAGGGGCGGACAATCAGCCCCAGCATTTT | CASSTTGADNQPQHF
. | TRBJ2-3 | TRBV2 | TRBD1 | TGTGCCAGCAGACGGACAGGGAGTACTAGCACAGATACGCAGTATTTT | CASRRTGSTSTDTQYF
. | TRBJ2-7 | TRBV7-2 | TRBD2 | TGTGCCAGCAGTACGGGGACTAGCGGGGTATCCGAGCAGTACTTC | CASSTGTSGVSEQYF
. | TRBJ2-3 | TRBV7-6 | . | TGTGCCAGCAGCTTAAGGAGGGCCGAAGATACGCAGTATTTT | CASSLRRAEDTQYF
. | TRBJ1-2 | TRBV2 | . | TGTGCCAGCAGTGAGGTAGCGACACTCAACTATGGCTACACCTTC | CASSEVATLNYGYTF
. | TRBJ1-2 | TRBV5-8 | . | TGTGCCAGCAGCTTGGATGGGGGACGAAGGGTTACTGGCTACACCTTC | CASSLDGGRRVTGYTF
. | TRBJ2-5 | TRBV30 | TRBD2 | TGTGCCTGGAGAATTGCTAGCGGAGGTCAGGAGACCCAGTACTTC | CAWRIASGGQETQYF
. | TRBJ2-2 | TRBV29-1 | . | TGCAGCGTTGGTTCAGGGACGAACACCGGGGAGCTGTTTTTT | CSVGSGTNTGELFF
. | TRBJ2-6 | TRBV18 | . | TGTGCCAGCTCACCCAACGGGGCTGGGGCCAACGTCCTGACTTTC | CASSPNGAGANVLTF
. | TRBJ1-1 | TRBV7-8 | . | TGTGCCAGCAGCTTAGGGCGTAGGAACACTGAAGCTTTCTTT | CASSLGRRNTEAFF
. | TRBJ2-2 | TRBV5-1 | . | TGCGCCAGCAAATCGGAGGGTATCACCGGGGAGCTGTTTTTT | CASKSEGITGELFF